A selection of T cell receptor beta chains follows, all from one sample in a study of vaccination effects on CD4 cells after COVID-19. Their recognized antigens are unknown. Using immunoSEQ multiplex PCR, the repertoire was profiled, and TCRdb retains in-frame clones only, with some absent. The sample consists of around 69,000 clones, roughly 80% of them appearing once. This specimen consisted of CD4+ T cells from PBMCs cultured without peptide, obtained after COVID-19 vaccination. These receptors came from a human donor who received a COVID-19 vaccine. Each CDR3 is given with its conserved first and last residue. Fields, in order: D gene, V gene, J gene, clone size, CDR3 protein, CDR3 DNA. The D gene is left open where the match is weak. Rows give clone size only sometimes, using once, few, many, or a class for an expanded clone.

d_call: NA; v_call: TRBV11-3; j_call: TRBJ1-3; clone_size: NA; cdr3_aa: CASSATGDAGNTIYF; cdr3_nt: TGTGCCAGCAGCGCCACAGGAGATGCTGGAAACACCATATATTTT
d_call: TRBD2; v_call: TRBV7-3; j_call: TRBJ2-1; clone_size: NA; cdr3_aa: CASSFLSGGASEQFF; cdr3_nt: TGTGCCAGCAGCTTCCTGAGCGGGGGGGCATCTGAGCAGTTCTTC
d_call: TRBD2; v_call: TRBV5-8; j_call: TRBJ2-1; clone_size: NA; cdr3_aa: CASPTSYTTSGSYNEQFF; cdr3_nt: TGTGCCAGTCCGACGAGTTATACGACTAGCGGGAGTTACAATGAGCAGTTCTTC
d_call: NA; v_call: TRBV6-5; j_call: TRBJ1-4; clone_size: few; cdr3_aa: CASSYSSGNEKLFF; cdr3_nt: TGTGCCAGCAGTTACTCGTCAGGGAATGAAAAACTGTTTTTT
d_call: NA; v_call: TRBV7-8; j_call: TRBJ2-5; clone_size: NA; cdr3_aa: CASSLYEQETQYF; cdr3_nt: TGTGCCAGCAGCTTGTACGAACAAGAGACCCAGTACTTC
d_call: TRBD1; v_call: TRBV5-6; j_call: TRBJ2-6; clone_size: NA; cdr3_aa: CASSLTGGTDVLTF; cdr3_nt: TGTGCCAGCAGCTTAACAGGGGGAACGGACGTCCTGACTTTC
d_call: NA; v_call: TRBV12-3/TRBV12-4; j_call: TRBJ1-5; clone_size: NA; cdr3_aa: CASTAQGNQPQHF; cdr3_nt: TGTGCCAGCACCGCTCAGGGAAATCAGCCCCAGCATTTT
d_call: NA; v_call: TRBV19; j_call: TRBJ2-1; clone_size: NA; cdr3_aa: CASSIQTVLGNEQFF; cdr3_nt: TGTGCCAGTAGTATCCAGACAGTCCTCGGCAATGAGCAGTTCTTC
d_call: TRBD1; v_call: TRBV5-1; j_call: TRBJ2-2; clone_size: NA; cdr3_aa: CASSWTGGVSPGELFF; cdr3_nt: TGCGCCAGCAGCTGGACAGGGGGGGTATCGCCCGGGGAGCTGTTTTTT
d_call: NA; v_call: TRBV7-2; j_call: TRBJ1-4; clone_size: NA; cdr3_aa: CASSLRLPGKEKLFF; cdr3_nt: TGTGCCAGCAGCTTAAGGCTCCCTGGGAAGGAAAAACTGTTTTTT
d_call: NA; v_call: TRBV5-4; j_call: TRBJ1-2; clone_size: NA; cdr3_aa: CASSGKPLYGYTF; cdr3_nt: TGTGCCAGCAGCGGGAAACCACTCTATGGCTACACCTTC
d_call: NA; v_call: TRBV19; j_call: TRBJ1-5; clone_size: NA; cdr3_aa: CASMDSHLYSNQPQHF; cdr3_nt: TGTGCCAGTATGGACAGCCATCTATATAGCAATCAGCCCCAGCATTTT
d_call: TRBD1; v_call: TRBV6-2/TRBV6-3; j_call: TRBJ1-4; clone_size: NA; cdr3_aa: CASSRGDRTNEKLFF; cdr3_nt: TGTGCCAGCAGTCGAGGGGACAGAACTAATGAAAAACTGTTTTTT
d_call: NA; v_call: TRBV7-2; j_call: TRBJ1-3; clone_size: NA; cdr3_aa: CASSLVSNSGNTIYF; cdr3_nt: TGTGCCAGCAGCTTAGTTTCGAACTCTGGAAACACCATATATTTT
d_call: TRBD1; v_call: TRBV24-1; j_call: TRBJ2-3; clone_size: NA; cdr3_aa: CATSDPGQADTQYF; cdr3_nt: TGTGCCACCAGTGATCCAGGACAGGCAGATACGCAGTATTTT
d_call: NA; v_call: TRBV10-3; j_call: TRBJ2-3; clone_size: NA; cdr3_aa: CAISAGKSTDTQYF; cdr3_nt: TGTGCCATCAGTGCAGGGAAAAGCACAGATACGCAGTATTTT
d_call: TRBD1; v_call: TRBV6-5; j_call: TRBJ1-2; clone_size: NA; cdr3_aa: CASSFGDRGGYTF; cdr3_nt: TGTGCCAGCAGTTTTGGGGACAGGGGTGGCTACACCTTC
d_call: TRBD1; v_call: TRBV7-9; j_call: TRBJ1-2; clone_size: NA; cdr3_aa: CASSRYRDRGNYGYTF; cdr3_nt: TGTGCCAGCAGCCGTTACCGGGACAGAGGTAACTATGGCTACACCTTC
d_call: TRBD1; v_call: TRBV28; j_call: TRBJ1-4; clone_size: NA; cdr3_aa: CASRKTGVNEKLFF; cdr3_nt: TGTGCCAGCAGAAAGACAGGGGTTAATGAAAAACTGTTTTTT
d_call: TRBD2; v_call: TRBV5-8; j_call: TRBJ2-3; clone_size: NA; cdr3_aa: CASPSALAGGSTTDTQYF; cdr3_nt: TGTGCCAGCCCTTCGGCCCTAGCGGGGGGGAGTACCACAGATACGCAGTATTTT
d_call: TRBD1; v_call: TRBV29-1; j_call: TRBJ1-2; clone_size: few; cdr3_aa: CSVGTPRGQGPSGYTF; cdr3_nt: TGCAGCGTTGGGACCCCGAGGGGACAGGGTCCGTCTGGCTACACCTTC
d_call: TRBD1; v_call: TRBV11-1; j_call: TRBJ1-1; clone_size: few; cdr3_aa: CASSGQVDGAFF; cdr3_nt: TGTGCCAGCAGCGGACAGGTAGATGGAGCTTTCTTT
d_call: TRBD1; v_call: TRBV7-2; j_call: TRBJ1-1; clone_size: few; cdr3_aa: CASSSDREWEAFF; cdr3_nt: TGTGCCAGCAGCTCCGACAGGGAATGGGAAGCTTTCTTT
d_call: NA; v_call: TRBV30; j_call: TRBJ1-2; clone_size: NA; cdr3_aa: CAWGDRGLGTF; cdr3_nt: TGTGCCTGGGGCGATCGGGGGCTTGGTACCTTC
d_call: NA; v_call: TRBV12-3/TRBV12-4; j_call: TRBJ1-2; clone_size: once; cdr3_aa: CASSFGGHYGYTF; cdr3_nt: TGTGCCAGCAGTTTTGGGGGCCACTATGGCTACACCTTC
d_call: NA; v_call: TRBV24-1; j_call: TRBJ2-2; clone_size: once; cdr3_aa: CATSGLLGETLNTGELFF; cdr3_nt: TGTGCCACCAGTGGTTTGTTAGGTGAGACACTGAACACCGGGGAGCTGTTTTTT
d_call: TRBD1; v_call: TRBV9; j_call: TRBJ2-5; clone_size: NA; cdr3_aa: CASSLRDRQETQYF; cdr3_nt: TGTGCCAGCAGCCTCCGGGACAGGCAAGAGACCCAGTACTTC
d_call: NA; v_call: TRBV7-2; j_call: TRBJ1-1; clone_size: NA; cdr3_aa: CASSLRQISYTEAFF; cdr3_nt: TGTGCCAGCAGCCTACGACAGATCTCATACACTGAAGCTTTCTTT
d_call: NA; v_call: TRBV3-1/TRBV3-2; j_call: TRBJ2-3; clone_size: NA; cdr3_aa: CASRPTFGTDTQYF; cdr3_nt: TGTGCCAGCAGACCTACCTTCGGAACAGATACGCAGTATTTT
d_call: NA; v_call: TRBV27; j_call: TRBJ1-4; clone_size: once; cdr3_aa: CASSLTKVATNEKLFF; cdr3_nt: TGTGCCAGCAGTCTCACGAAGGTTGCAACTAATGAAAAACTGTTTTTT
d_call: TRBD1; v_call: TRBV6-5; j_call: TRBJ1-2; clone_size: NA; cdr3_aa: CASSYYNRDRTDGYTF; cdr3_nt: TGTGCCAGCAGTTACTACAACCGGGACAGGACTGACGGCTACACCTTC